The present entry profiles one TCR beta chain with its context. These data belong to a study of technical replicates of blood from a handful of donors. The CDR3 length is 13 residues. Germline V lookup: CDR1 SGHRS, CDR2 YFSETQ. Trimming removed 0 bases from V and 4 bases from J, with 5 bases in between. The table came from immunoSEQ multiplex PCR; TCRdb's copy has only in-frame clones and leaves some out. In the table there are over 90,000 clones, about 96% of which are singletons. The J gene is TRBJ1-5, the V gene TRBV5-1; D is undetermined. The sequenced material came from T cells isolated from PBMCs. This receptor was identified in a human donor in good health. The CDR3 DNA is TGCGCCAGCAGCTTGGCCGGGAATCAGCCCCAGCATTTT. This encodes CASSLAGNQPQHF. Full variable domain (remainder filled in from reference TRBV5-1 and TRBJ1-5): KAGVTQTPRYLIKTRGQQVTLSCSPISGHRSVSWYQQTPGQGLQFLFEYFSETQRNKGNFPGRFSGRQFSNSRSEMNVSTLELGDSALYLCASSLAGNQPQHFGDGTRLSIL.